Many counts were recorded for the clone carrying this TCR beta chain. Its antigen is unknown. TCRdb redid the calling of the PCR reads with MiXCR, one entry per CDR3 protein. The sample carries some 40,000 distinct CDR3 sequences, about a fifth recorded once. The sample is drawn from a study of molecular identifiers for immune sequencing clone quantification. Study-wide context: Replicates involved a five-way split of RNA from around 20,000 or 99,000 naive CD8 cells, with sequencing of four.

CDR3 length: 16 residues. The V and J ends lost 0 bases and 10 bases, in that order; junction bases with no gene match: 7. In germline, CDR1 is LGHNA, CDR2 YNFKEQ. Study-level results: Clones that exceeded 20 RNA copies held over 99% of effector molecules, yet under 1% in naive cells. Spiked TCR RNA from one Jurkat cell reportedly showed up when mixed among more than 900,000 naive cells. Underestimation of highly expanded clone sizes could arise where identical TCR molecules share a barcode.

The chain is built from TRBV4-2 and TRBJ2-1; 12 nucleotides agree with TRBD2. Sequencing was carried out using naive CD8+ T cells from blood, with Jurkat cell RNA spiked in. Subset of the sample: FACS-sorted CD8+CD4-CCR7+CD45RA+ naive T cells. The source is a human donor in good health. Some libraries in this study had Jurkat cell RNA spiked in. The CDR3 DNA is TGTGCCAGCAGCCAAGATCGTCTAGCGGGAGGGGGCGAGCAGTTCTTC. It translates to CASSQDRLAGGGEQFF.